The 15 T cell receptor beta chains listed next were all sequenced from one sample in a study of T cells in Graves' hyperthyroidism and ophthalmopathy. RNA transcripts yielded amplified TCR beta CDR3 regions. An initial round of RT-PCR targeting the TCR CDR3 relied on the HTBI primer set. TCRdb reprocessed the multiplex PCR reads with MiXCR, giving one entry per CDR3 protein. Here the sample spans around 720,000 distinct CDR3 sequences, about a third being singletons. Sequencing used blood. These receptor sequences come from a woman in her thirties or forties with Graves' hyperthyroidism.

The genes are TRBV6-5 and TRBJ1-4; D gene unclear. The germline V gene has CDR1 MNHEY and CDR2 SVGAGI. The CDR3 runs 14 residues. The V end lost 0 bases, the J end lost 5 bases, and 7 bases lay between the germline ends. This CDR3 reads CASSYSLQNEKLFF. The CDR3 nucleotides read TGTGCCAGCAGTTACTCGCTACAGAATGAAAAACTGTTTTTT.

This rearrangement joins TRBV6-5 to TRBJ2-7; 7 nucleotides line up with TRBD2. The J call could be wrong; TRBJ2-1 is a better fit for the DNA end. The CDR3 spans 15 residues. Germline CDR1 reads MNHEY; CDR2 reads SVGAGI. CDR3 nucleotide sequence: TGTGCCAGCAGTTATTTTGCGGGAGCGCTCAATGAGCAGTTCTTC. This translates into CASSYFAGALNEQFF.

The chain uses TRBV15 and TRBJ2-7; D gene uncertain. CDR1 and CDR2 (germline): LNHNV, YYDKDF (reference sequence). V gave up 3 bases and J gave up 4 bases, with 13 bases separating them. The CDR3 has 14 amino acids. CDR3 amino acids: CATSRDFSAYEQYF. CDR3 coding DNA: TGTGCCACCAGCAGGGATTTCTCCGCTTACGAGCAGTACTTC.

For this clonotype: The missing conserved phenylalanine or tryptophan at the end of this CDR3 makes a read error likely. This sequence joins TRBV11-2 and TRBJ1-1; a weak D match, TRBD1 (5 bases). Deletions cut 1 base from V and 0 bases from J, with 27 bases between. CDR1 is SGHAT and CDR2 is FQNNGV in the germline V gene. The CDR3 spans 21 residues. CDR3 in amino acids: CASSLVRGDSVSVVMNTEAFL. The DNA for the CDR3 is TGTGCCAGCAGCTTAGTTCGGGGGGATTCTGTGTCAGTTGTCATGAACACTGAAGCTTTCCTT.

This clonotype showed up many times. The chain joins TRBV15 to TRBJ1-2; 8 bases line up with TRBD1. J gave up 1 base and V 0 bases, and 7 bases lay outside the gene matches. Germline CDR1 reads LNHNV; CDR2 reads YYDKDF (reference sequence). CDR3 length: 17 residues. The CDR3 loop is CATSRDRGQGDNYGYTF. The CDR3 DNA reads TGTGCCACCAGCAGAGATAGAGGACAGGGAGATAACTATGGCTACACCTTC.

This clonotype appeared many times. The V and J genes are TRBV20-1 and TRBJ2-5; D assignment may be TRBD1 or TRBD2 (5 bases each). In germline, CDR1 is DFQATT, CDR2 SNEGSKA (reference sequence). The CDR3 covers 14 residues. Trimming stripped 3 bases from V and 2 bases from J, with 13 bases between. This CDR3 is CSARSGGIQETQYF. The CDR3, as DNA: TGCAGTGCTAGGTCTGGGGGAATTCAAGAGACCCAGTACTTC.

The chain joins TRBV19 to TRBJ2-2; D uncertain. Trimming stripped 6 bases from V and 4 bases from J, with 15 bases between. CDR1 is LNHDA and CDR2 is SQIVND in the germline V gene (reference sequence). This CDR3 has 15 amino acids. CDR3 loop: CASRDGAMPTGELFF. CDR3 coding DNA: TGTGCCAGTAGGGACGGAGCAATGCCCACCGGGGAGCTGTTTTTT. The whole variable domain, filled in from reference TRBV19 and TRBJ2-2, reads DGGITQSPKYLFRKEGQNVTLSCEQNLNHDAMYWYRQDPGQGLRLIYYSQIVNDFQKGDIAEGYSVSREKKESFPLTVTSAQKNPTAFYLCASRDGAMPTGELFFGEGSRLTVL.

This clonotype is a singleton in its sample. V usage is TRBV10-3 and J usage is TRBJ1-2, with D possibly being TRBD1 (6 bases). The V end lost 1 base, the J end lost 12 bases, and 12 bases lay between the germline ends. CDR3 length equals 12 residues. CDR1 is ENHRY and CDR2 is SYGVKD in the germline V gene. Here the CDR3 DNA reads TGTGCCATCAGTGAGTACCTACAGGGAGACACCTTC. It encodes CAISEYLQGDTF.

This chain links TRBV4-3 with TRBJ1-6; the D gene is possibly TRBD1 (6 bases). Trimming took 5 bases from V and 7 from J, leaving 18 bases between them. The germline V gene has CDR1 LGHNA and CDR2 YSLEER. CDR3 size: 16 residues. The CDR3 DNA reads as TGCGCCAGCAGCTTGGCCTCAGGGGCTCGGAATTCACCCCTCCACTTT. Protein: CASSLASGARNSPLHF.

This clonotype was counted a single time. This chain connects TRBV4-3 to TRBJ1-4, with D tentatively TRBD1 (6 bases). The V and J ends lost 0 bases and 7 bases respectively, with 18 bases between them. The CDR3 length is 17 residues. The germline CDR1 and CDR2 sequences are LGHNA and YSLEER. CDR3 DNA sequence: TGCGCCAGCAGCCAAGATAGGGCAGGGGAAGCTGTTGAAAAACTGTTTTTT. Residues: CASSQDRAGEAVEKLFF.

This clonotype was counted a few times. J is TRBJ1-3 and V is TRBV7-2; the match to TRBD1 covers 7 bases. The J segment lost 0 bases and the V segment lost 3 bases, leaving 5 bases of the junction unmatched. This CDR3 contains 16 residues. In germline, CDR1 is SGHTA, CDR2 FQGNSA. The CDR3 is CASSLGTANSGNTIYF. The CDR3 bases are TGTGCCAGCAGCTTGGGGACAGCGAACTCTGGAAACACCATATATTTT. The full variable domain, in which reference TRBV7-2 and TRBJ1-3 provide the parts outside the CDR3, is GAGVSQSPSNKVTEKGKDVELRCDPISGHTALYWYRQSLGQGLEFLIYFQGNSAPDKSGLPSDRFSAERTGGSVSTLTIQRTQQEDSAVYLCASSLGTANSGNTIYFGEGSWLTVV.

This clonotype was counted at least ten times. CDR3 in DNA: TGTGCCAGCAGCGCCGGGACTGCTGCCTACGAGCAGTACTTC. It specifies CASSAGTAAYEQYF. This chain links TRBV25-1 with TRBJ2-7, with D tentatively TRBD2 (6 bases). Germline V gene data show CDR1 as MGHDK and CDR2 as SYGVNS. With 6 bases removed from V and 2 bases from J, the gap between germline ends came to 14 bases. This CDR3 contains 14 residues.

The J gene is TRBJ2-2, the V gene TRBV10-3; the D is unclear. The V and J ends lost 2 bases and 4 bases respectively, with 11 bases between them. Germline V gene data show CDR1 as ENHRY and CDR2 as SYGVKD. The CDR3 sequence is 15 residues long. Written as DNA, the CDR3 is TGTGCCATCAGTGAGAAAGTGGACCGCACCGGGGAGCTGTTTTTT. Its translation is CAISEKVDRTGELFF.

This clonotype appeared many times. The chain uses TRBV7-9 and TRBJ2-5, with D uncertain. The CDR3 extends over 12 amino acids. The germline CDR1 and CDR2 sequences are SEHNR and FQNEAQ (reference sequence). The ends were cut back, 3 bases at V and 7 bases at J, with 9 bases in the middle. CDR3 in amino acids: CASSFLIGTQYF. Written as DNA, the CDR3 is TGTGCCAGCAGCTTTCTAATCGGGACCCAGTACTTC.

This clonotype was recorded a few times. The gene calls are TRBV6-5 and TRBJ1-1, with no clear D. Germline CDR1 and CDR2: MNHEY and SVGAGI. Between the trimmed V and J ends, which lost 7 bases and 7 bases, there was a span of 13 bases. CDR3 length: 12 residues. The CDR3 is CASTRRAREAFF. DNA for the CDR3: TGTGCCAGCACCCGAAGGGCCCGTGAAGCTTTCTTT.